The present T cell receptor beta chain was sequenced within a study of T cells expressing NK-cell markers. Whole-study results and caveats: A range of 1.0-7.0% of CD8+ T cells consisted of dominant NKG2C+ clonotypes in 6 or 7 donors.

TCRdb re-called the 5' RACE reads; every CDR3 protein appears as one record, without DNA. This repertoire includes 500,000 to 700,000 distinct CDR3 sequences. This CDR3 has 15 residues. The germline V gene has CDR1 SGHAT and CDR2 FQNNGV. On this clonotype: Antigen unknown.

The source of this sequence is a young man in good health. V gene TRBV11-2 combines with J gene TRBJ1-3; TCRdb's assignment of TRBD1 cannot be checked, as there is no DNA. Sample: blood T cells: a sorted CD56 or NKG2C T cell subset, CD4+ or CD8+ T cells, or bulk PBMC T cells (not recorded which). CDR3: CASSSHGGRGNTIYF.